The 6 T cell receptor beta chains reported below all come from one sample, sequenced in a study of cytomegalovirus exposure and HLA in healthy donors. The study ran its PCR with 60 Vbeta and 13 Jbeta primers. The method was immunoSEQ multiplex PCR; TCRdb's version includes in-frame clones alone and lacks a portion of them. This table has about 150,000 clones, roughly 80% appearing once. Sequencing was performed on PBMCs. These TCRs come from a middle-aged woman in good health and CMV-seronegative.

The chain combines TRBV5-4 with TRBJ2-7; TRBD1 might be the D (6 bases). V shed 4 bases and J shed 3 bases, with 20 bases lying between them. This CDR3 has 16 residues. Germline CDR1 reads SGHNT; CDR2 reads YYREEE (reference sequence). CDR3 DNA sequence: TGTGCCAGCAGCCAAGCCTCCGGGACATTTAACTACGAGCAGTACTTC. Protein: CASSQASGTFNYEQYF.

V gene TRBV5-4 combines with J gene TRBJ1-2; a possible D gene is TRBD1 (5 bases). CDR3 length: 13 amino acids. Trimming removed 4 bases at V and 0 bases at J, with 7 bases between. Germline V gene lookup returns CDR1 SGHNT and CDR2 YYREEE (reference sequence). The CDR3 sequence: CASSPTANYGYTF. DNA for the CDR3: TGTGCCAGCAGCCCGACAGCTAACTATGGCTACACCTTC. The whole variable domain, filled in from reference TRBV5-4 and TRBJ1-2, reads ETGVTQSPTHLIKTRGQQVTLRCSSQSGHNTVSWYQQALGQGPQFIFQYYREEENGRGNFPPRFSGLQFPNYSSELNVNALELDDSALYLCASSPTANYGYTFGSGTRLTVV.

Concerning this clone: One end of the junction is discordant with germline, which a read error may explain. This chain uses TRBV6-9 with TRBJ2-1; TRBD2 is a possible D gene (7 bases). The CDR3 consists of 12 residues. From germline, CDR1 is MNHGY and CDR2 SVAAGI. The CDR3 region has the DNA TGCCGACATCCCGGGGGGCCCAATGAGCAGTTCTTC. Translating gives CRHPGGPNEQFF.

The V and J genes are TRBV4-2 and TRBJ1-2, with D unresolved. The CDR3 extends over 16 amino acids. The V gene's germline CDR1 is LGHNA and CDR2 YNFKEQ. V was clipped by 3 bases and J by 7 bases, with 21 bases between them. CDR3 residues: CASSQSRPGSGGGYTF. CDR3 DNA sequence: TGTGCCAGCAGCCAGTCTAGACCGGGGAGTGGCGGTGGCTACACCTTC.

V usage is TRBV5-1 and J usage is TRBJ2-7; 9 bases map to TRBD1. With V trimmed by 2 bases and J by 7 bases, 10 bases remained unmatched. Germline values: CDR1 SGHRS, CDR2 YFSETQ. CDR3 size: 15 residues. CDR3 protein: CASSFEQGALGEQYF. Written as DNA, the CDR3 is TGCGCCAGCAGCTTTGAACAGGGGGCGCTGGGTGAGCAGTACTTC.

The chain links TRBV11-2 to TRBJ1-2, with 9 bases that match TRBD1. Trimming cost V 1 base and J 3 bases; bases outside gene matches: 3. CDR1 SGHAT and CDR2 FQNNGV come from the germline V gene. CDR3 length: 15 residues. DNA for the CDR3: TGTGCCAGCAGCTTAGCGGGACAGGGTCACTATGGCTACACCTTC. It encodes CASSLAGQGHYGYTF.